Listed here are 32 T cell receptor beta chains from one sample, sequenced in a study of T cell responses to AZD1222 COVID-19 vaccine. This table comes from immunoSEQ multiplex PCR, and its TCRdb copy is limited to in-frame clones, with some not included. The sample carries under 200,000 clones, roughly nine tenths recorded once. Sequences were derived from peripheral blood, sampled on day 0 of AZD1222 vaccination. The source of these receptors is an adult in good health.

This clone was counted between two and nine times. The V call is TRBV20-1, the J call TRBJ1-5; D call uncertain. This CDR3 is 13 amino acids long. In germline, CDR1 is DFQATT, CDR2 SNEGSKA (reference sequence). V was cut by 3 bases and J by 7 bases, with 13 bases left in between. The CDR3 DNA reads TGCAGTGCTAGTATTGCGATCCTGCAGCCCCAGCATTTT. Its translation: CSASIAILQPQHF.

CDR3 residues: CASRFPSRQGDYGYTF. The DNA of the CDR3 is TGTGCCAGCAGATTCCCTTCGCGCCAGGGAGACTATGGCTACACCTTC. The chain links TRBV27 to TRBJ1-2; possible D gene TRBD1, 5 bases. The CDR3 sequence is 16 residues long. The V end lost 6 bases, the J end lost 3 bases, and 20 bases lay between the germline ends. The V gene's germline CDR1 is MNHEY and CDR2 SMNVEV (reference sequence).

The CDR3 DNA sequence: TGTGCCAGTAGTATAACCCTTGGGGTAAGGGGCAATCAGCCCCAGCATTTT. Residues: CASSITLGVRGNQPQHF. This chain joins TRBV19 and TRBJ1-5; unclear D gene. Germline CDR1 is LNHDA and CDR2 is SQIVND (reference sequence). The V and J ends lost 2 bases and 2 bases respectively, with 16 bases between them. The CDR3 runs 17 residues.

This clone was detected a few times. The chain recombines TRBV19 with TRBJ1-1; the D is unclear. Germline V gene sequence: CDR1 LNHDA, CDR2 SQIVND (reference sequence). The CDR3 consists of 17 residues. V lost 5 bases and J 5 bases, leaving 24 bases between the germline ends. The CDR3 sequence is CASSRDGIGYAGTEAFF. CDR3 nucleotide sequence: TGTGCCAGTAGTCGAGACGGGATTGGATACGCCGGAACTGAAGCTTTCTTT.

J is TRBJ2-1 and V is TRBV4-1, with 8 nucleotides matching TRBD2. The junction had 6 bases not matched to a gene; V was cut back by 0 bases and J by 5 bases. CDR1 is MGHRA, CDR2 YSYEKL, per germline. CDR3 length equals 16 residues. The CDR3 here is CASSQEWSGSNNEQFF. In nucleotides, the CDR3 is TGCGCCAGCAGCCAAGAGTGGAGCGGGAGTAACAATGAGCAGTTCTTC.

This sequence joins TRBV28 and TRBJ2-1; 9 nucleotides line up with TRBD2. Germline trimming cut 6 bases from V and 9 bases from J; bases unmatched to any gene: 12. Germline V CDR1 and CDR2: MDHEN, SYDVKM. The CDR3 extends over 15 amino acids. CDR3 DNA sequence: TGTGCCAGCAGCCCTGGTGGTAGCGGGAGAGCTGAGCAGTTCTTC. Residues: CASSPGGSGRAEQFF.

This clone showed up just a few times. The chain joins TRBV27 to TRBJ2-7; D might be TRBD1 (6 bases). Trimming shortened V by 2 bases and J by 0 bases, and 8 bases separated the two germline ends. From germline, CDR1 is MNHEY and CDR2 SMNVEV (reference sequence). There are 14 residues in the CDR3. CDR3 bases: TGTGCCAGCAGTTTAGGACAGAGCTCCTACGAGCAGTACTTC. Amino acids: CASSLGQSSYEQYF.

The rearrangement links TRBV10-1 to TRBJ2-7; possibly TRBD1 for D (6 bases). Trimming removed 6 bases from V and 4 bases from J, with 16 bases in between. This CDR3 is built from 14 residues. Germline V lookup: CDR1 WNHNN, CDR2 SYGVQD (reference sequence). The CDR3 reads CASSAAWTAYEQYF. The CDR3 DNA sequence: TGCGCCAGCAGCGCTGCCTGGACAGCATACGAGCAGTACTTC.

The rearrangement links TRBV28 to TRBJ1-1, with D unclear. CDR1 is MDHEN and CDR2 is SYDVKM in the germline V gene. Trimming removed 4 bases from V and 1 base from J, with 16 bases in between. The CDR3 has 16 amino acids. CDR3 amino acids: CASSSNSRAANTEAFF. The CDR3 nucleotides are TGTGCCAGCAGTTCCAACTCACGGGCTGCGAACACTGAAGCTTTCTTT.

The CDR3: CASSPPGGAGNTIYF. The CDR3 nucleotides are TGTGCCAGCAGTCCACCGGGGGGGGCAGGAAACACCATATATTTT. The gene calls are TRBV27 and TRBJ1-3; TRBD1 might be the D (6 bases). CDR3 size: 15 residues. Germline values: CDR1 MNHEY, CDR2 SMNVEV (reference sequence). Trimming shortened V by 5 bases and J by 4 bases, and 15 bases separated the two germline ends.

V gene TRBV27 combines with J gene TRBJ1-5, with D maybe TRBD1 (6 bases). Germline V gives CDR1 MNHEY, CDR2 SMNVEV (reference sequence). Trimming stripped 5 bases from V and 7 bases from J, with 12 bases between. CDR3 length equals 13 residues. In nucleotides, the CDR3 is TGTGCCAGCAGTCCGGGGGGGACACAGCCCCAGCATTTT. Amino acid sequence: CASSPGGTQPQHF.

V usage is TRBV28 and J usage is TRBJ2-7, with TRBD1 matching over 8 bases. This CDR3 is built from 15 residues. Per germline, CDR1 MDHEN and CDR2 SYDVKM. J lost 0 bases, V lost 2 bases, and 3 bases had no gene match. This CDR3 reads CASSLVDRDSYEQYF. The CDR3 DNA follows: TGTGCCAGCAGTTTAGTGGACAGGGACTCCTACGAGCAGTACTTC.

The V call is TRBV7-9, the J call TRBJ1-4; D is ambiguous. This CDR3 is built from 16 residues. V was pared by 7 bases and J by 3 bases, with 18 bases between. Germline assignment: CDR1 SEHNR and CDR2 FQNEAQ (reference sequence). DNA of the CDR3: TGTGCCAGCACCCCTTGGGCGGGGATGGCTAATGAAAAACTGTTTTTT. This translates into CASTPWAGMANEKLFF.

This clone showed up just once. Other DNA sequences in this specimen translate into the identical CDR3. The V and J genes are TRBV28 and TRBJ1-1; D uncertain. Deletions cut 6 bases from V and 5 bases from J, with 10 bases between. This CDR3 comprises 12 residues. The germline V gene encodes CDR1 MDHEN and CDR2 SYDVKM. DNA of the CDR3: TGTGCCAGCAGCCTAGGGCGGACTGAAGCTTTCTTT. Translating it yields CASSLGRTEAFF. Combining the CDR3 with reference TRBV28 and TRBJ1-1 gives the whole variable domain DVKVTQSSRYLVKRTGEKVFLECVQDMDHENMFWYRQDPGLGLRLIYFSYDVKMKEKGDIPEGYSVSREKKERFSLILESASTNQTSMYLCASSLGRTEAFFGQGTRLTVV.

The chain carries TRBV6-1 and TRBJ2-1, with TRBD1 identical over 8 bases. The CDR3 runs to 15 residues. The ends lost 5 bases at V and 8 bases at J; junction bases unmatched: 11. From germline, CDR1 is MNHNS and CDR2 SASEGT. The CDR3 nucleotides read TGTGCCAGCAGTAGTCCCGGGACAGGTCACGATGAGCAGTTCTTC. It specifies CASSSPGTGHDEQFF.

The CDR3 sequence is CASSRSANNEQFF. The CDR3, as DNA: TGTGCCAGCAGCCGTAGCGCAAACAATGAGCAGTTCTTC. The chain employs TRBV7-9 and TRBJ2-1; maybe TRBD2 (5 bases). V was cut by 5 bases and J by 5 bases, with 10 bases left in between. The CDR3 consists of 13 residues. Germline loops: CDR1 SEHNR, CDR2 FQNEAQ (reference sequence).

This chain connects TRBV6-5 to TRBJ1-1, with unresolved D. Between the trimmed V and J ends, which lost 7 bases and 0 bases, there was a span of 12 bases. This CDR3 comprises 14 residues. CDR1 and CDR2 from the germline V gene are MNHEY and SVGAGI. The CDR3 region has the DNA TGTGCCAGCACTCTTTCCTTCATGAACACTGAAGCTTTCTTT. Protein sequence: CASTLSFMNTEAFF.

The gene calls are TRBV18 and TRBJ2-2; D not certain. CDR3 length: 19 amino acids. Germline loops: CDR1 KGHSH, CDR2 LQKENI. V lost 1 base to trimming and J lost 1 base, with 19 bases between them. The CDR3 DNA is TGTGCCAGCTCACCACACCAACTACAGCTAAATAAGAACACCGGGGAGCTGTTTTTT. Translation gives CASSPHQLQLNKNTGELFF.

The DNA of the CDR3 is TGCGCCAGCAGCTTCGACAGGGGGGACACTGAAGCTTTCTTT. It encodes CASSFDRGDTEAFF. The J gene is TRBJ1-1, the V gene TRBV5-1; 9 bases are a match to TRBD1. Germline V gives CDR1 SGHRS, CDR2 YFSETQ. The trim removed 2 bases at V and 3 bases at J, leaving 2 bases unmatched. The CDR3 loop spans 14 amino acids.

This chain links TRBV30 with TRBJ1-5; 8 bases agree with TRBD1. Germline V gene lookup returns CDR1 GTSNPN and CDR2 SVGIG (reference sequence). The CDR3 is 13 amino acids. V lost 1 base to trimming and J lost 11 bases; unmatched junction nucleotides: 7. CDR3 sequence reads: CAWSEGQVGTQHF. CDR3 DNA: TGTGCCTGGAGTGAGGGACAGGTTGGGACCCAGCATTTT.

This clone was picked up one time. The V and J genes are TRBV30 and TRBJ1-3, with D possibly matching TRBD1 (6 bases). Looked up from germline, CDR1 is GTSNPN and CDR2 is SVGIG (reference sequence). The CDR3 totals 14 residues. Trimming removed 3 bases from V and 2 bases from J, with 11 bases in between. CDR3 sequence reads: CAWSHRVAGNTIYF. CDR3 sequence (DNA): TGTGCCTGGAGCCACAGGGTCGCTGGAAACACCATATATTTT.

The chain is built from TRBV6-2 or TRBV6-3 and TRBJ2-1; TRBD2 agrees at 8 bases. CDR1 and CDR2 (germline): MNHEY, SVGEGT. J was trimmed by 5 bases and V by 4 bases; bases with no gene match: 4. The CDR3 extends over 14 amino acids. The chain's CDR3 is CASSSLSGDNEQFF. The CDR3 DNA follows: TGTGCCAGCAGTTCCCTTAGCGGGGACAATGAGCAGTTCTTC.

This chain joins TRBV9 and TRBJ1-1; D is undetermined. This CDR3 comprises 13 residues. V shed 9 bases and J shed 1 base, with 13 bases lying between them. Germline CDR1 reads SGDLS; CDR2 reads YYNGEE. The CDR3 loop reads CATEDLKNTEAFF. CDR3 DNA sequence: TGTGCCACCGAAGATCTGAAGAACACTGAAGCTTTCTTT.

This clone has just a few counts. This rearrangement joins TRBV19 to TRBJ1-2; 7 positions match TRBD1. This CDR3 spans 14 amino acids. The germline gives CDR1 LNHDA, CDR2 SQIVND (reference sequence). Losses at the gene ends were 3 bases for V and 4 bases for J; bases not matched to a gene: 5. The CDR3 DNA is TGTGCCAGTAGTATCCCAGGGGGAGTCTATGGCTACACCTTC. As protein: CASSIPGGVYGYTF.

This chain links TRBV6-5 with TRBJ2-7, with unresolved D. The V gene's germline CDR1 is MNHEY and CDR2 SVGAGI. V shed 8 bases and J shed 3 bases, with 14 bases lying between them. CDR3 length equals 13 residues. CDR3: CASQSGDGYEQYF. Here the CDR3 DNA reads TGTGCCAGCCAATCTGGAGACGGCTACGAGCAGTACTTC.

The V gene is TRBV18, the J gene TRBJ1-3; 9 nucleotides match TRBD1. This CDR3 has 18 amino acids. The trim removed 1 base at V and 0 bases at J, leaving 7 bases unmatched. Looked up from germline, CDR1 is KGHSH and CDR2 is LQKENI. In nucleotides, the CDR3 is TGTGCCAGCTCACCACTCGGACAGGGGACCTTCTCTGGAAACACCATATATTTT. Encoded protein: CASSPLGQGTFSGNTIYF.

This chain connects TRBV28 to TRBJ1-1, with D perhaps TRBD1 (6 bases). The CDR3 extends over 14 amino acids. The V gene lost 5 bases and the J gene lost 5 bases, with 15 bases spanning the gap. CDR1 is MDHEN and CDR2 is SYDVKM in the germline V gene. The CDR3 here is CASSESQGRTEAFF. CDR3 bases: TGTGCCAGCAGTGAATCACAGGGAAGAACTGAAGCTTTCTTT.

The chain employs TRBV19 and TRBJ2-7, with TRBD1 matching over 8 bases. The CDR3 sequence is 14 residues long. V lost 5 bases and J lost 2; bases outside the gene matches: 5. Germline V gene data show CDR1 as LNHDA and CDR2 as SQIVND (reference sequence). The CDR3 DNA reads TGTGCCAGTAGTGGACAGGGAAAGGCCTACGAGCAGTACTTC. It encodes CASSGQGKAYEQYF.

The CDR3 DNA follows: TGTGCCAGCAGTCGGACAGAAGAGACCCAGTACTTC. Its protein is CASSRTEETQYF. V gene TRBV2 combines with J gene TRBJ2-5; D possibly corresponds to TRBD1 (6 bases). The CDR3 has 12 amino acids. Deletions cut 5 bases from V and 3 bases from J, with 7 bases between. CDR1 and CDR2 (germline): SNHLY, FYNNEI.

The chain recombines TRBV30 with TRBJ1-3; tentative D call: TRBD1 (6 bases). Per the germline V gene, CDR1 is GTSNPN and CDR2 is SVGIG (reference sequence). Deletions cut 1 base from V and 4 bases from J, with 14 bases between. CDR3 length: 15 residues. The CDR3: CAWSGKGVLGNTIYF. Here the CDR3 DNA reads TGTGCCTGGAGTGGCAAGGGGGTTTTAGGAAACACCATATATTTT.

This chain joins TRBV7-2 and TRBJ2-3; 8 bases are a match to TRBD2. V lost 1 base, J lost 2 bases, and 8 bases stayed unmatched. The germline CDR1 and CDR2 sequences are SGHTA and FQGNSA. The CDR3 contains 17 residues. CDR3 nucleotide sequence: TGTGCCAGCAGCTTAGGCACGGGGGGGGTAATCACAGATACGCAGTATTTT. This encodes CASSLGTGGVITDTQYF.

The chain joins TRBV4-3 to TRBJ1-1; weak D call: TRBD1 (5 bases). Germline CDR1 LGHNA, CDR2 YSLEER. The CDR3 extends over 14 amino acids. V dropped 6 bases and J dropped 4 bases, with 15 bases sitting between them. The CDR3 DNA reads TGCGCCAGCAGGAAAAGGGGAGGGAGCACTGAAGCTTTCTTT. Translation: CASRKRGGSTEAFF.